This T cell receptor beta chain was identified during a study of T cells in Graves' hyperthyroidism and ophthalmopathy. Notes on the study in general: Ophthalmopathy was predicted by the model a median of around 5.9 months ahead of onset.

With respect to this clonotype: Its target is unknown.

The source material, RNA transcripts, was used to amplify TCR beta CDR3 regions. HTBI primers were employed in a first-round RT-PCR of the TCR CDR3. TCRdb used MiXCR to reprocess the multiplex PCR reads, holding one entry per CDR3 protein. The sample lists about 500,000 distinct CDR3 sequences, roughly a sixth occurring once. Uncontrolled infection, other autoimmune disease, pregnancy and lactation each barred patients from inclusion. Between the trimmed V and J ends, which lost 2 bases and 3 bases, there was a span of 17 bases. Germline CDR1 reads MNHEY; CDR2 reads SVGEGT. The CDR3 is 17 residues long.

The chain carries TRBV6-2 or TRBV6-3 and TRBJ2-1; D gene uncertain. This clonotype was obtained from a woman under 40 with Graves' ophthalmopathy. The material sequenced was blood. CDR3 residues: CASSYRRGRSNYNEQFF. Here the CDR3 DNA reads TGTGCCAGCAGTTACCGGCGCGGTAGATCCAACTACAATGAGCAGTTCTTC.